This is a list of T cell receptor beta chains from one sample in a study of T cells in Graves' hyperthyroidism and ophthalmopathy. From the multiplex PCR reads, TCRdb called clonotypes with MiXCR, one entry per CDR3 protein. This sample has approximately 600,000 distinct CDR3 sequences, with around 14% found just once. The specimen was blood. The receptors shown here come from a woman under 30 with Graves' ophthalmopathy. The CDR3 runs from the conserved cysteine through the conserved F or W. D genes are given only for firm matches. The size entry is marked missing in some rows and otherwise reads once, few, many or a size class.

d_call | clone_size | j_call | v_call | cdr3_nt | cdr3_aa
. | many | TRBJ2-7 | TRBV6-5 | TGTGCCAGCAGTTACCGCTCACCCCTACAAGCGGGCGGTTCCTACGAGCAGTACTTC | CASSYRSPLQAGGSYEQYF
TRBD2 | many | TRBJ2-3 | TRBV10-3 | TGTGCCATGCGGGAGGCCGGGGCAGATACGCAGTATTTT | CAMREAGADTQYF
. | many | TRBJ1-2 | TRBV10-3 | TGTGCCAGTACCACAGACAGGTCCTATGGCTACACCTTC | CASTTDRSYGYTF
. | . | TRBJ2-1 | TRBV4-2 | TGTGCCAGCAGCAAAGGGGATGCCCTAACCTACAATGAGCAGTTCTTC | CASSKGDALTYNEQFF
TRBD1 | few | TRBJ2-7 | TRBV11-2 | TGTGCCAGCAGCAGTCCCGGGACAGGATACTACAGCTCCTACGAGCAGTACTTC | CASSSPGTGYYSSYEQYF
TRBD2 | few | TRBJ2-3 | TRBV20-1 | TGCAGTGCTCGGAGGGGACTAGCGGGAGAGCTGGGCACAGATACGCAGTATTTT | CSARRGLAGELGTDTQYF
. | many | TRBJ2-7 | TRBV13 | TGTGCCAGCAGAGCTGCTCGGGCTTCCTACGAGCAGTACTTC | CASRAARASYEQYF
TRBD2 | many | TRBJ2-7 | TRBV11-3 | TGTGCCAGCAGCCGTGGAGGACTAGCGGCCTACGAGCAGTACTTC | CASSRGGLAAYEQYF
. | many | TRBJ2-4 | TRBV7-2 | TGTGCCAGCAGCTTAGCGCTGGGTCTAGCCAAAAACATTCAGTACTTC | CASSLALGLAKNIQYF
. | many | TRBJ2-5 | TRBV29-1 | TGCAGCGTTGAAGATCCCAGGGGGAGGGAGACCCAGTACTTC | CSVEDPRGRETQYF
. | many | TRBJ2-3 | TRBV2 | TGTGCCAGCAGGGGAGATGGAGATACGCAGTATTTT | CASRGDGDTQYF
. | many | TRBJ1-1 | TRBV27 | TGTGCCAGCAGCTTCTCCCGGGGTACTGAAGCTTTCTTT | CASSFSRGTEAFF
TRBD2 | few | TRBJ2-5 | TRBV30 | TGTGCCTGGAGGCAACTAGCGGGAGAAAAAGACTTC | CAWRQLAGEKDF
. | few | TRBJ2-1 | TRBV7-2 | TGTGCCAGCAGCTTAAGACTAAACAATGAGCAGTTCTTC | CASSLRLNNEQFF
. | many | TRBJ2-1 | TRBV3-1 | TGTGCCAGCAGCCAGGGGAGCGGGTGGTCCAATGAGCAGTTCTTC | CASSQGSGWSNEQFF
TRBD1 | many | TRBJ2-4 | TRBV30 | TGTGCCTGGAGTGCATGGGGGGACAGGGGCATTCAGTACTTC | CAWSAWGDRGIQYF
. | many | TRBJ2-7 | TRBV12-3/TRBV12-4 | TGTGCCAGCAGTCTCGGGACACCACCCTACGAGCAGTACTTC | CASSLGTPPYEQYF
TRBD1 | many | TRBJ1-2 | TRBV7-6 | TGTGCCAGCAGGACAGGGGTCGGACGGGGCTACACCTTC | CASRTGVGRGYTF
TRBD1 | . | TRBJ1-1 | TRBV7-6 | TGTGCCAGCAGCTTGGGCCGGACAGGCGGGAACACTGAAGCTTTCTTT | CASSLGRTGGNTEAFF
. | many | TRBJ2-1 | TRBV20-1 | TGCAGTGCTAGCTCACGTGCCACTTGGCCCTGGACTGAGCGGGCCTACAATGAGCAGTTCTTC | CSASSRATWPWTERAYNEQFF
TRBD1 | . | TRBJ2-3 | TRBV24-1 | TGTGCCACCAGTGATTTCTCAGGGGGTCCCACAGATACGCAGTATTTT | CATSDFSGGPTDTQYF
TRBD2 | many | TRBJ2-1 | TRBV27 | TGTGCCAGCAGTCCAGCCGGGACTAGCGGGAGGTTTGTGAATGAGCAGTTCTTC | CASSPAGTSGRFVNEQFF
TRBD2 | many | TRBJ2-5 | TRBV6-1 | TGTGCCAGCAGTCTGACTAGCCCAGAGACCCAGTACTTC | CASSLTSPETQYF
TRBD1 | . | TRBJ2-1 | TRBV7-6 | TGTGCCAGCAGCTTATCACCACCGGGACAGGGGGCCTACAATGAGCAGTTCTTC | CASSLSPPGQGAYNEQFF
TRBD1 | . | TRBJ2-3 | TRBV10-3 | TGTGCCATCAGTGAGGGGGACAGGGTTATGCAGTATTTT | CAISEGDRVMQYF
. | few | TRBJ1-1 | TRBV4-1 | TGCGCCAGCAGCCAGTACATTTTGGGGAACACTGAAGCTTTCTTT | CASSQYILGNTEAFF
TRBD1 | . | TRBJ2-5 | TRBV7-2 | TGTGCCAGCAGCTTACTCACGGACAGGGGGGCCTGGTACTTC | CASSLLTDRGAWYF
. | many | TRBJ2-5 | TRBV29-1 | TGCAGCGTTGTAGGTCCAGCGGGAGAGACCCAGTACTTC | CSVVGPAGETQYF
TRBD1 | many | TRBJ2-3 | TRBV6-2/TRBV6-3 | TGTGCCAGCAGTTACTCCGGACAGGACCGCTCAGATACGCAGTATTTT | CASSYSGQDRSDTQYF
. | few | TRBJ2-6 | TRBV7-9 | TGTGCCAGCAGCCGACAGCCCTCTGGGGCCAACGTCCTGACTTTC | CASSRQPSGANVLTF
. | few | TRBJ2-2 | TRBV27 | TGTGCCAGCAGTTACCCGAGAACCGGGACTTCGCCGAAGAACACCGGGGAGCTGTTTTTT | CASSYPRTGTSPKNTGELFF
. | many | TRBJ2-7 | TRBV11-1 | TGTGCCAGCAGCTCCAGGGGACAAACCTACGAGCAGTACTTC | CASSSRGQTYEQYF
. | many | TRBJ2-1 | TRBV3-1 | TGTGCCAGCAGCCAAGTCGAGACTAGGCCCTACAATGAGCAGTTCTTC | CASSQVETRPYNEQFF
. | few | TRBJ2-7 | TRBV7-9 | TGTGCCAGCACTCCTGCGGCCGATTACGAGCAGTACTTC | CASTPAADYEQYF
. | many | TRBJ1-5 | TRBV30 | TGTGCCTGGAGTGGCAGGGGTCCCAACCAGCCCCAGCATTTT | CAWSGRGPNQPQHF
. | . | TRBJ1-5 | TRBV6-1 | TGTGCCACGAAGACTGAGGAATATCAGCCCCAGCATTTT | CATKTEEYQPQHF
. | many | TRBJ2-7 | TRBV6-2/TRBV6-3 | TGTGCCAGCGGGGACGAGCAGTACTTC | CASGDEQYF
TRBD1 | many | TRBJ2-7 | TRBV7-2 | TGTGCCAGCAGCTCTGGACAGGAACAGTACTTC | CASSSGQEQYF
. | . | TRBJ1-5 | TRBV13 | TGTGCCAGCAGCTTAGGCCGTCAGGGAACTCCCCAGCATTTT | CASSLGRQGTPQHF
. | few | TRBJ2-7 | TRBV7-9 | TGTGCCATCTTGGGGGTTGGGCACGGGAGCTACGAGCAGTACTTC | CAILGVGHGSYEQYF
. | many | TRBJ2-5 | TRBV28 | TGTGCCAGCAGTCCTGTGGGTAGCGGTCAATTCAGGGAGACCCAGTACTTC | CASSPVGSGQFRETQYF
. | many | TRBJ2-5 | TRBV6-1 | TGTGCCAGCACGCTTAGCTGGGCGTTCCACCACCAAGAGACCCAGTACTTC | CASTLSWAFHHQETQYF